Shown below are 7 T cell receptor beta chains from a single sample sequenced in a study of cytomegalovirus exposure and HLA in healthy donors. The PCR was carried out with 60 Vbeta primers and 13 Jbeta primers. Sequencing used immunoSEQ multiplex PCR; TCRdb keeps in-frame clones, though not all of them. The sample contains some 150,000 clones, about four fifths of which appear only once. Material: PBMCs. These receptors were taken from a human donor in good health.

The rearrangement joins TRBV15 to TRBJ1-2; possible D gene TRBD1, 6 bases. Looked up from germline, CDR1 is LNHNV and CDR2 is YYDKDF (reference sequence). V gave up 2 bases and J gave up 6 bases, with 16 bases separating them. This CDR3 contains 15 residues. CDR3 loop: CATSRRLGQSHGYTF. DNA for the CDR3: TGTGCCACCAGCAGAAGACTCGGACAGTCGCATGGCTACACCTTC.

The chain couples TRBV18 to TRBJ2-2; maybe TRBD2 (5 bases). V lost 4 bases to trimming and J lost 0 bases, with 9 bases between them. From germline, CDR1 is KGHSH and CDR2 LQKENI. This CDR3 comprises 15 residues. The CDR3 region has the DNA TGTGCCAGCTCACGAGCGGCCTCGAACACCGGGGAGCTGTTTTTT. Translation gives CASSRAASNTGELFF.

This clone was counted a single time. V gene TRBV10-3 combines with J gene TRBJ2-2, with a tentative D call TRBD2 (6 bases). The CDR3 covers 12 residues. V lost 6 bases, J lost 6 bases, and 8 bases lay in between. Germline loops: CDR1 ENHRY, CDR2 SYGVKD. The CDR3 region is CAIRTRSGELFF. CDR3 DNA: TGTGCCATCAGGACTAGATCCGGGGAGCTGTTTTTT.

This clone appeared once. The rearrangement uses TRBV11-2 and TRBJ2-7; 7 bases are a match to TRBD2. CDR1 and CDR2 (germline): SGHAT, FQNNGV. The CDR3 covers 16 residues. With 5 bases clipped from V and 4 bases from J, the junction kept 14 bases outside the gene matches. CDR3 residues: CASSQRGGAPGYEQYF. As DNA, the CDR3 is TGTGCCAGCAGCCAACGGGGAGGGGCCCCCGGATACGAGCAGTACTTC.

The chain links TRBV7-2 to TRBJ2-7, with D possibly matching TRBD2 (6 bases). The CDR3 covers 15 residues. Germline V CDR1 and CDR2: SGHTA, FQGNSA. V lost 9 bases to trimming and J lost 2 bases, with 20 bases between them. DNA of the CDR3: TGTGCCAGTCGCCCAGGAGGGGCACTAACCTACGAGCAGTACTTC. Translation gives CASRPGGALTYEQYF.

The V call is TRBV6-1, the J call TRBJ2-5; 9 bases align to TRBD2. The DNA end is a closer match to TRBJ2-7, so the J assignment may be wrong. There are 20 residues in the CDR3. Germline CDR1 is MNHNS and CDR2 is SASEGT. CDR3 nucleotide sequence: TGTGCCAGCAGTGACAGCTGGGGCAGCCGCTTAGCGGGAGTAGGCGGCGAGCAGTACTTC. Its protein is CASSDSWGSRLAGVGGEQYF.

V is TRBV7-8 and J is TRBJ1-4; D ambiguous. The germline CDR1 and CDR2 sequences are SGHVS and FQNEAQ. The CDR3 sequence is 14 residues long. V was clipped by 1 base and J by 7 bases, with 10 bases between them. CDR3 in DNA: TGTGCCAGCAGCTTAGGGCAGGTCGGTGAAAAACTGTTTTTT. Protein: CASSLGQVGEKLFF.